Below are 28 T cell receptor beta chains sequenced from a single sample in a study of radiotherapy plus CTLA-4 blockade in lung cancer. Using immunoSEQ multiplex PCR, the repertoire was profiled, and TCRdb retains in-frame clones only, with some absent. The sample holds roughly 48,000 clones, about 81% seen once. Sequenced material: peripheral blood, taken from a patient treated with radiotherapy plus ipilimumab. These TCRs come from a human donor with non-small cell lung cancer who had stable disease on radiotherapy plus ipilimumab.

The chain uses TRBV28 and TRBJ2-7; 8 bases are shared with TRBD1. CDR1 and CDR2 from the germline V gene are MDHEN and SYDVKM. The V gene end was trimmed by 3 bases and the J gene end by 4 bases; junction bases not matched to a gene: 8. The CDR3 has 15 amino acids. The CDR3 DNA sequence: TGTGCCAGCAGTTTCGTCCAGGGGGCGCGGTACGAGCAGTACTTC. Amino acid sequence: CASSFVQGARYEQYF.

The rearrangement links TRBV18 to TRBJ1-2; TRBD1 aligns across 8 bases. Looked up from germline, CDR1 is KGHSH and CDR2 is LQKENI. The CDR3 has 15 amino acids. Losses at the gene ends were 3 bases for V and 3 bases for J; bases not matched to a gene: 6. CDR3 in amino acids: CASSPGQGAYYGYTF. CDR3 nucleotides: TGTGCCAGCTCACCGGGGCAGGGGGCGTACTATGGCTACACCTTC.

A few counts support this clone. The chain recombines TRBV2 with TRBJ1-3, with D perhaps TRBD1 (5 bases). CDR1 SNHLY and CDR2 FYNNEI come from the germline V gene. Trimming took 4 bases from V and 3 from J, leaving 16 bases between them. The CDR3 contains 16 residues. The DNA for the CDR3 is TGTGCCAGCAGTGCCCCGAGGGACTCTTATGGAAACACCATATATTTT. It translates to CASSAPRDSYGNTIYF.

The V and J genes are TRBV5-1 and TRBJ2-7; TRBD1 agrees at 7 bases. With 4 bases clipped from V and 4 bases from J, the junction kept 11 bases outside the gene matches. The CDR3 is 15 residues long. Germline V gene data show CDR1 as SGHRS and CDR2 as YFSETQ. The CDR3 region is CASSLAGGSGYEQYF. The DNA for the CDR3 is TGCGCCAGCAGCCTAGCAGGGGGATCTGGTTACGAGCAGTACTTC.

The rearrangement uses TRBV5-1 and TRBJ2-1; TRBD2 aligns across 9 bases. The V gene end was trimmed by 4 bases and the J gene end by 2 bases; junction bases not matched to a gene: 13. CDR1 is SGHRS, CDR2 YFSETQ, per germline. The CDR3 runs to 18 residues. The CDR3 DNA reads TGCGCCAGCAGCCCGGGCGCCGGAGCGGGAGGACCCTACAATGAGCAGTTCTTC. Amino acids: CASSPGAGAGGPYNEQFF.

The J gene is TRBJ2-2, the V gene TRBV9; the D gene is possibly TRBD1 (6 bases). The germline V and J ends were trimmed by 1 base and 1 base, with 11 bases remaining between them. This CDR3 comprises 16 residues. Germline V gene data show CDR1 as SGDLS and CDR2 as YYNGEE. The CDR3 nucleotides read TGTGCCAGCAGCGTACCCGAACAGGGGAACACCGGGGAGCTGTTTTTT. This codes for CASSVPEQGNTGELFF.

The gene calls are TRBV12-2 and TRBJ2-7; the DNA was not used to check the table's D call, TRBD2. TRBV12-2 is reported as a pseudogene. The CDR3 loop spans 12 amino acids. The CDR3: CASRSPREAFDF. In nucleotides, the CDR3 is TGTGCAAGTCGATCCCCGAGGGAGGCTTTTGACTTC.

The chain is built from TRBV27 and TRBJ2-1; 7 bases map to TRBD2. This CDR3 is built from 15 residues. The germline CDR1 and CDR2 sequences are MNHEY and SMNVEV (reference sequence). Trimming at V came to 6 bases and at J to 0 bases, leaving 5 bases not matched to a gene. CDR3 bases: TGTGCCAGCAGGCTGGGGGGGAGCTCCTACAATGAGCAGTTCTTC. Protein product: CASRLGGSSYNEQFF.

This clone was seen only once. V usage is TRBV28 and J usage is TRBJ2-3; 10 nucleotides align to TRBD2. This CDR3 has 15 residues. The germline V gene has CDR1 MDHEN and CDR2 SYDVKM. With 6 bases clipped from V and 4 bases from J, the junction kept 7 bases outside the gene matches. In DNA, the CDR3 is TGTGCCAGCAGGATAGCGGGGGGAAGGGCAGATACGCAGTATTTT. Its protein is CASRIAGGRADTQYF. Variable domain in full (rest from reference TRBV28 and TRBJ2-3): DVKVTQSSRYLVKRTGEKVFLECVQDMDHENMFWYRQDPGLGLRLIYFSYDVKMKEKGDIPEGYSVSREKKERFSLILESASTNQTSMYLCASRIAGGRADTQYFGPGTRLTVL.

The J gene is TRBJ2-3, the V gene TRBV7-2, with TRBD2 matching 9 bases. From germline, CDR1 is SGHTA and CDR2 FQGNSA. After removal of 0 bases from V and 3 bases from J, the junction contained 7 bases not matched to a gene. The CDR3 is 17 residues long. This CDR3 is CASSLAIAGGTTDTQYF. CDR3 sequence (DNA): TGTGCCAGCAGCTTAGCGATCGCGGGAGGGACTACAGATACGCAGTATTTT. The complete variable domain, with remaining parts taken from reference TRBV7-2 and TRBJ2-3, reads GAGVSQSPSNKVTEKGKDVELRCDPISGHTALYWYRQSLGQGLEFLIYFQGNSAPDKSGLPSDRFSAERTGGSVSTLTIQRTQQEDSAVYLCASSLAIAGGTTDTQYFGPGTRLTVL.

The V gene is TRBV7-2, the J gene TRBJ2-7, with D tentatively TRBD1 (6 bases). Trimming stripped 5 bases from V and 2 bases from J, with 13 bases between. CDR3 length equals 14 residues. Germline V gene data show CDR1 as SGHTA and CDR2 as FQGNSA. CDR3 in DNA: TGTGCCAGCAGCGCCACGACAGGCCCCTACGAGCAGTACTTC. This codes for CASSATTGPYEQYF.

The chain uses TRBV25-1 and TRBJ2-1, with D tentatively TRBD1 (6 bases). Per the germline V gene, CDR1 is MGHDK and CDR2 is SYGVNS. Trimming cost V 2 bases and J 10 bases, with 12 bases left between them. CDR3 length: 13 amino acids. CDR3 in DNA: TGTGCCAGCAGTGAAAGAGCTAGGGGGGAGCAGTTCTTC. Translation gives CASSERARGEQFF.

This chain connects TRBV5-6 to TRBJ2-1, with D perhaps TRBD1 (6 bases). V dropped 2 bases and J dropped 0 bases, with 18 bases sitting between them. Germline V gives CDR1 SGHDT, CDR2 YYEEEE. This CDR3 has 18 amino acids. The CDR3 protein is CASSFQIGRGNSYNEQFF. CDR3 DNA: TGTGCCAGCAGCTTCCAGATAGGCAGGGGAAACTCCTACAATGAGCAGTTCTTC. Full variable domain (missing parts from reference TRBV5-6 and TRBJ2-1): DAGVTQSPTHLIKTRGQQVTLRCSPKSGHDTVSWYQQALGQGPQFIFQYYEEEERQRGNFPDRFSGHQFPNYSSELNVNALLLGDSALYLCASSFQIGRGNSYNEQFFGPGTRLTVL.

This chain joins TRBV5-1 and TRBJ2-1; D is unresolved. This CDR3 contains 14 residues. Per germline, CDR1 SGHRS and CDR2 YFSETQ. V was shortened by 0 bases and J by 5 bases, with 9 bases between the two germline ends. CDR3 DNA: TGCGCCAGCAGCTTGGGTGGCCCCAACAATGAGCAGTTCTTC. It codes for CASSLGGPNNEQFF.

The V gene is TRBV27, the J gene TRBJ2-1, with D tentatively TRBD2 (6 bases). V was shortened by 5 bases and J by 6 bases, with 11 bases between the two germline ends. CDR3 length: 13 amino acids. CDR1 and CDR2 from the germline V gene are MNHEY and SMNVEV (reference sequence). CDR3: CASSLSGSNEQFF. Here the CDR3 DNA reads TGTGCCAGCAGTCTTAGCGGTAGCAATGAGCAGTTCTTC.

V is TRBV14 and J is TRBJ2-1; possible D gene TRBD1, 5 bases. The V and J ends lost 0 bases and 9 bases respectively, with 9 bases between them. CDR3 length: 13 residues. Germline loops: CDR1 SGHDN, CDR2 FVKESK. The DNA of the CDR3 is TGTGCCAGCAGCCAAGATATGCAGGGTGAGCAGTTCTTC. It codes for CASSQDMQGEQFF. The whole variable domain, filled in from reference TRBV14 and TRBJ2-1, reads EAGVTQFPSHSVIEKGQTVTLRCDPISGHDNLYWYRRVMGKEIKFLLHFVKESKQDESGMPNNRFLAERTGGTYSTLKVQPAELEDSGVYFCASSQDMQGEQFFGPGTRLTVL.

The chain joins TRBV27 to TRBJ2-7; D possibly corresponds to TRBD2 (5 bases). The CDR3 length is 13 residues. Germline CDR1 is MNHEY and CDR2 is SMNVEV (reference sequence). V gave up 0 bases and J gave up 5 bases, with 8 bases separating them. DNA for the CDR3: TGTGCCAGCAGTTTATCGAGGGCCCACGAGCAGTACTTC. It encodes CASSLSRAHEQYF.

The chain employs TRBV27 and TRBJ2-2; tentative D call: TRBD1 (6 bases). Germline values: CDR1 MNHEY, CDR2 SMNVEV (reference sequence). The V and J ends lost 4 bases and 4 bases respectively, with 13 bases between them. The length of the CDR3 is 15 residues. As DNA, the CDR3 is TGTGCCAGCAGTTCCGTGGGGGCGATCACCGGGGAGCTGTTTTTT. Its translation: CASSSVGAITGELFF.

The gene calls are TRBV10-3 and TRBJ2-7; 11 positions match TRBD1. The CDR3 length is 14 residues. V shed 6 bases, J shed 7 bases, and the junction held 8 bases outside the gene matches. The germline gives CDR1 ENHRY, CDR2 SYGVKD. The CDR3 sequence: CAIRDGQGAREQYF. Written as DNA, the CDR3 is TGTGCCATCAGGGACGGACAGGGGGCTAGAGAGCAGTACTTC.

The chain has TRBV7-9 and TRBJ2-7; 8 nucleotides align to TRBD1. From germline, CDR1 is SEHNR and CDR2 FQNEAQ (reference sequence). CDR3 size: 15 residues. Trimming at V came to 5 bases and at J to 5 bases, leaving 11 bases not matched to a gene. This chain's CDR3 is CASSPISQGEDEQYF. Here the CDR3 DNA reads TGTGCCAGCAGCCCAATCTCACAGGGGGAGGACGAGCAGTACTTC.

The chain is built from TRBV5-1 and TRBJ2-3; D may be TRBD2 (5 bases). CDR1 is SGHRS, CDR2 YFSETQ, per germline. V was clipped by 0 bases and J by 2 bases, with 7 bases between them. The CDR3 covers 14 residues. CDR3 residues: CASSLVLATDTQYF. The CDR3 nucleotides are TGCGCCAGCAGCTTGGTGCTAGCCACAGATACGCAGTATTTT.

This clone was seen a handful of times. The identical CDR3 is also encoded by other nucleotide sequences in the sample. J is TRBJ1-2 and V is TRBV7-3, with 7 positions matching TRBD1. Germline V CDR1 and CDR2: SGHTA, FQGTGA. V gave up 3 bases and J gave up 8 bases; unmatched junction bases: 9. The CDR3 has 14 residues. This chain's CDR3 is CASSLEQGRGGYTF. The DNA for the CDR3 is TGTGCCAGCAGCTTGGAACAGGGGCGAGGGGGCTACACCTTC.

V is TRBV5-5 and J is TRBJ2-2, with TRBD2 matching 7 bases. Per germline, CDR1 SGHKS and CDR2 YYEKEE (reference sequence). V lost 7 bases, J lost 5 bases, and 8 bases stayed unmatched. This CDR3 spans 14 amino acids. The CDR3 DNA follows: TGTGCCAGCCGTGCTATACTAGCGACCGGGGAGCTGTTTTTT. This gives the protein CASRAILATGELFF.

This clone was detected once. This chain links TRBV6-6 with TRBJ1-2; TRBD1 is a possible D gene (6 bases). Trimming took off 2 bases at V and 2 bases at J, with 9 bases between the two ends. This CDR3 region has 14 residues. Germline V gene lookup returns CDR1 MNHNY and CDR2 SVGAGI (reference sequence). The CDR3 DNA follows: TGTGCCAGCAGTTACGTCAGGGGAAACTATGGCTACACCTTC. Its protein is CASSYVRGNYGYTF.

J is TRBJ2-7 and V is TRBV7-2; 9 bases map to TRBD2. The germline V gene encodes CDR1 SGHTA and CDR2 FQGNSA. CDR3 length: 14 residues. V dropped 1 base and J dropped 3; count of bases not matched to a gene: 1. The CDR3 region has the DNA TGTGCCAGCAGCTTAGAACTAGCGGGCTACGAGCAGTACTTC. This translates into CASSLELAGYEQYF.

The rearrangement uses TRBV6-5 and TRBJ2-3; D ambiguous. In germline, CDR1 is MNHEY, CDR2 SVGAGI. Trimming removed 0 bases at V and 2 bases at J, with 6 bases between. This CDR3 has 14 residues. CDR3 bases: TGTGCCAGCAGTTACTCGGCCCACACAGATACGCAGTATTTT. It specifies CASSYSAHTDTQYF.

The V call is TRBV30, the J call TRBJ2-1, with D perhaps TRBD2 (7 bases). Trimming removed 0 bases at V and 0 bases at J, with 15 bases between. Looked up from germline, CDR1 is GTSNPN and CDR2 is SVGIG (reference sequence). This CDR3 contains 17 residues. CDR3 sequence (DNA): TGTGCCTGGAGTGTATGGGGGGGCGGTAGCTCCTACAATGAGCAGTTCTTC. This encodes CAWSVWGGGSSYNEQFF.

This chain links TRBV6-5 with TRBJ2-7, with TRBD2 matching over 10 bases. The CDR3 totals 16 residues. In germline, CDR1 is MNHEY, CDR2 SVGAGI. V dropped 0 bases and J dropped 3; count of bases not matched to a gene: 5. DNA for the CDR3: TGTGCCAGCAGTTACTCGGGCCTAGCGGGAGTCTACGAGCAGTACTTC. The encoded protein is CASSYSGLAGVYEQYF.